The entry below gives a single T cell receptor (beta chain) sequence along with its context. Its antigen remains unidentified. Sequencing used immunoSEQ multiplex PCR; TCRdb keeps in-frame clones, though not all of them. The sample has 25,000 to 30,000 clones; approximately 60% are singletons. Researchers isolated CD4+ T cells once less than 13 days of culture had elapsed. This sample was included in a study of vaccination effects on CD4 cells after COVID-19. Germline CDR1 is SGHRS and CDR2 is YFSETQ. The CDR3 extends over 14 amino acids. V was cut by 1 base and J by 2 bases, with 8 bases left in between.

This sample comprised CD4+ T cells from PBMCs cultured without peptide, obtained before COVID-19 vaccination. V and J are TRBV5-1 and TRBJ2-3; D remains unclear. The sequence was obtained from a human donor who received a COVID-19 vaccine. This CDR3 reads CASSLSTNTDTQYF. CDR3 sequence (DNA): TGCGCCAGCAGCTTGTCTACTAACACAGATACGCAGTATTTT.